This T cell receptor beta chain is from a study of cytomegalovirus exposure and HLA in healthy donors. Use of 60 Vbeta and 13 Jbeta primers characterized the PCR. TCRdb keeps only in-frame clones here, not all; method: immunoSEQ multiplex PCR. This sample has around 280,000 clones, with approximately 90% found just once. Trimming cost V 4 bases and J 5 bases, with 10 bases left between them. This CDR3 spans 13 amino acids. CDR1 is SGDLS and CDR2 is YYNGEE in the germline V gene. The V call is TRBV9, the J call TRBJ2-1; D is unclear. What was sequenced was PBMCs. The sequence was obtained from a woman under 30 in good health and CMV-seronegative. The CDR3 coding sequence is TGTGCCAGCAGCCGGAGCAGCCACAATGAGCAGTTCTTC. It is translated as CASSRSSHNEQFF.